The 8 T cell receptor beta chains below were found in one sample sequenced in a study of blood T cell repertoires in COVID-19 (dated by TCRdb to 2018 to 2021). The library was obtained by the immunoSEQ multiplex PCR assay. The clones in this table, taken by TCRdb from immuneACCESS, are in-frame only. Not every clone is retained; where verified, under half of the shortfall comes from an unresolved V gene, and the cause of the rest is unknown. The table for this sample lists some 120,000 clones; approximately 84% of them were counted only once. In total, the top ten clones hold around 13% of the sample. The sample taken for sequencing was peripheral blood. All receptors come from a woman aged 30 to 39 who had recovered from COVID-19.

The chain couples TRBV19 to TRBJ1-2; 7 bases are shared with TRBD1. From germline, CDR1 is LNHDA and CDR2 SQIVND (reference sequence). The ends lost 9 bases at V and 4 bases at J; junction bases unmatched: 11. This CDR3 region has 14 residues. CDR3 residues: CARTQGPTCYGYTF. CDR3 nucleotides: TGTGCCAGGACACAGGGGCCTACCTGCTATGGCTACACCTTC.

CDR3 amino acids: CSVLLSGSDNYGYTF. In DNA, the CDR3 is TGCAGCGTCCTTTTGTCCGGGTCCGATAACTATGGCTACACCTTC. The chain couples TRBV29-1 to TRBJ1-2; no firm D call. V was shortened by 6 bases and J by 1 base, with 18 bases between the two germline ends. The CDR3 covers 15 residues. CDR1 is SQVTM, CDR2 ANQGSEA, per germline.

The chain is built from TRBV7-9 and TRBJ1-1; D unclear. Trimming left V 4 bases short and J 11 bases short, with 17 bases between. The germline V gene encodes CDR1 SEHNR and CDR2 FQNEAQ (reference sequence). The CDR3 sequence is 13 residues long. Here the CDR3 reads CASSSEPPMRAFF. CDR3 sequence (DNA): TGTGCCAGCAGCTCCGAGCCTCCTATGAGGGCTTTCTTT.

The CDR3 coding sequence is TGCGCCAGCAGCTGGGAGGGGCGATCCGGCGAGCAGTACTTC. Translated: CASSWEGRSGEQYF. The gene calls are TRBV5-1 and TRBJ2-7; 7 nucleotides match TRBD2. The germline gives CDR1 SGHRS, CDR2 YFSETQ. V was clipped by 3 bases and J by 6 bases; unmatched bases: 9. CDR3 length equals 14 residues.

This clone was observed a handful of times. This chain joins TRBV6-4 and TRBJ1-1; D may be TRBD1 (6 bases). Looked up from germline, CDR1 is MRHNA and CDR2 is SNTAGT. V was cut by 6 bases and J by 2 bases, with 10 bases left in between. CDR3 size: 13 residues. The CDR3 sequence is CASRLQGNTEAFF. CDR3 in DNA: TGTGCCAGCAGGCTACAGGGAAACACTGAAGCTTTCTTT.

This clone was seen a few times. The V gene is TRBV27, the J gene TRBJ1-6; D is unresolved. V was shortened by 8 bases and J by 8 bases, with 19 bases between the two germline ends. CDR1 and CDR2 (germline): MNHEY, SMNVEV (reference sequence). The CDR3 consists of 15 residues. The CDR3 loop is CASSPSVLRDSPLHF. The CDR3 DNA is TGTGCCAGCTCCCCCTCAGTGTTACGGGATTCACCCCTCCACTTT.

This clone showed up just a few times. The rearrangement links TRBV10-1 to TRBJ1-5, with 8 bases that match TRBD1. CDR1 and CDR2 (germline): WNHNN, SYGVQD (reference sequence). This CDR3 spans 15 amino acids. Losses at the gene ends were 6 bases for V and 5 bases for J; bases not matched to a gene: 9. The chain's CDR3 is CASRDDRGWDQPQHF. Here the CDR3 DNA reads TGCGCCAGCAGAGATGACAGGGGCTGGGATCAGCCCCAGCATTTT.

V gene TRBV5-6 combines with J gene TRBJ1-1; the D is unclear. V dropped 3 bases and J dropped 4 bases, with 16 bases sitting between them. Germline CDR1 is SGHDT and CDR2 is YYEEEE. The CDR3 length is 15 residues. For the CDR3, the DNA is TGTGCCAGCAGCTCCTTGGGGAGAGGAGCCACTGAAGCTTTCTTT. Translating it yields CASSSLGRGATEAFF. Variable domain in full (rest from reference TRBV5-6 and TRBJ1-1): DAGVTQSPTHLIKTRGQQVTLRCSPKSGHDTVSWYQQALGQGPQFIFQYYEEEERQRGNFPDRFSGHQFPNYSSELNVNALLLGDSALYLCASSSLGRGATEAFFGQGTRLTVV.